A selection of T cell receptor beta chains follows, all from one sample in a study of blood T cell repertoires in COVID-19. TCRdb's table, derived via immunoSEQ multiplex PCR, lists solely in-frame clones and lacks some. The sample has a few hundred thousand clones, roughly 85% seen once. Sequencing was carried out using peripheral blood. These receptors were obtained from a woman in her 70s with COVID-19, enrolled during active disease. Both conserved end residues are part of each CDR3. The D gene is left open where the match is weak. For some rows the clone size is stated as once, few or many, or as a class when expanded; others skip it.

D	V	J	size	CDR3	DNA
NA	TRBV2	TRBJ1-4	NA	CASRRGNEKLFF	TGTGCCAGCAGGCGGGGGAATGAAAAACTGTTTTTT
NA	TRBV5-5	TRBJ2-5	NA	CASSLVWGQLQETQYF	TGTGCCAGCAGCTTGGTTTGGGGCCAGCTCCAAGAGACCCAGTACTTC
NA	TRBV5-4	TRBJ1-5	NA	CASSLEPRSNQPQHF	TGTGCCAGCAGCTTGGAGCCACGGAGCAATCAGCCCCAGCATTTT
NA	TRBV6-6	TRBJ1-4	NA	CASRLRQENEKLFF	TGTGCCAGCAGGTTGAGACAGGAGAATGAAAAACTGTTTTTT
TRBD1	TRBV5-4	TRBJ2-1	NA	CASSLGQGARNEQFF	TGTGCCAGCAGCTTGGGGCAGGGGGCGCGCAATGAGCAGTTCTTC
TRBD2	TRBV4-3	TRBJ2-3	NA	CASSQDQTSGPTDTQYF	TGCGCCAGCAGCCAAGACCAGACTAGCGGACCCACAGATACGCAGTATTTT
NA	TRBV5-4	TRBJ2-2	NA	CASSLNLGETGELFF	TGTGCCAGCAGCTTGAATCTCGGGGAGACCGGGGAGCTGTTTTTT
TRBD1	TRBV3-1/TRBV3-2	TRBJ1-1	NA	CASSHRQGGNTEAFF	TGTGCCAGCAGCCACCGACAGGGGGGGAACACTGAAGCTTTCTTT
TRBD1	TRBV7-2	TRBJ1-2	NA	CASSADRAWRYTF	TGTGCCAGCAGCGCAGACAGGGCCTGGCGCTACACCTTC
NA	TRBV2	TRBJ1-2	NA	CASSESVSNYGYTF	TGTGCCAGCAGTGAGAGCGTTTCTAACTATGGCTACACCTTC
TRBD1	TRBV6-2/TRBV6-3	TRBJ1-6	NA	CASSYSFRDRGNSPLHF	TGTGCCAGCAGTTACTCGTTCCGGGACAGGGGAAATTCACCCCTCCACTTT
NA	TRBV5-4	TRBJ2-1	NA	CASSPRQSYNEQFF	TGTGCCAGCAGCCCCCGACAGTCCTACAATGAGCAGTTCTTC
TRBD1	TRBV29-1	TRBJ1-2	NA	CSVLRGQSYGYTF	TGCAGCGTTCTCCGGGGACAGAGCTATGGCTACACCTTC
TRBD1	TRBV11-3	TRBJ2-2	once	CASSPWTGRRDTGELFF	TGTGCCAGCAGCCCATGGACAGGACGCAGGGACACCGGGGAGCTGTTTTTT
TRBD2	TRBV5-1	TRBJ2-1	NA	CASSVTSGRTEQFF	TGCGCCAGCAGCGTCACTAGCGGGAGAACTGAGCAGTTCTTC
TRBD1	TRBV4-2	TRBJ2-7	NA	CASSQAGQGEYEQYF	TGTGCCAGCAGCCAAGCGGGACAGGGGGAATACGAGCAGTACTTC
NA	TRBV7-9	TRBJ2-6	NA	CASSFLGGRSSGANVLTF	TGTGCCAGCAGCTTCCTGGGTGGCAGGTCCTCTGGGGCCAACGTCCTGACTTTC
NA	TRBV5-4	TRBJ1-3	NA	CASSLSPTGLGGNTIYF	TGTGCCAGCAGCCTATCCCCAACAGGGCTGGGGGGAAACACCATATATTTT
TRBD1	TRBV29-1	TRBJ2-3	NA	CSVVGQGADTQYF	TGCAGCGTTGTGGGGCAGGGGGCGGATACGCAGTATTTT
NA	TRBV10-3	TRBJ1-1	NA	CAITSTGYTEAFF	TGTGCCATCACCTCGACAGGATACACTGAAGCTTTCTTT
NA	TRBV18	TRBJ1-6	NA	CASSPPGLYSPLHF	TGTGCCAGCTCACCCCCGGGGTTATATTCACCCCTCCACTTT
NA	TRBV4-3	TRBJ1-5	NA	CASSEAQFNQPQHF	TGCGCCAGCAGCGAAGCCCAGTTTAATCAGCCCCAGCATTTT
NA	TRBV19	TRBJ2-2	NA	CASSFSSPTNTGELFF	TGTGCCAGTAGTTTCTCCTCCCCTACGAACACCGGGGAGCTGTTTTTT
TRBD2	TRBV30	TRBJ2-3	once	CAWTLAGGNTQYF	TGTGCCTGGACTCTAGCGGGAGGAAATACGCAGTATTTT
TRBD1	TRBV19	TRBJ1-1	NA	CASSTLGQGGTEAFF	TGTGCCAGTAGTACATTAGGACAGGGAGGGACTGAAGCTTTCTTT
NA	TRBV2	TRBJ1-5	NA	CASSETGYNQPQHF	TGTGCCAGCAGTGAGACAGGCTACAATCAGCCCCAGCATTTT
TRBD1	TRBV4-2	TRBJ2-1	NA	CASSQNGQGGGTGRDEQFF	TGTGCCAGCAGCCAAAACGGACAGGGAGGCGGGACGGGTCGTGACGAGCAGTTCTTC
TRBD2	TRBV3-1/TRBV3-2	TRBJ2-3	once	CASSQVLAGGGDTQYF	TGTGCCAGCAGCCAAGTGCTAGCGGGGGGCGGAGATACGCAGTATTTT
NA	TRBV9	TRBJ1-4	NA	CASSPQTGYNEKLFF	TGTGCCAGCAGCCCCCAGACAGGCTATAATGAAAAACTGTTTTTT
NA	TRBV27	TRBJ1-6	NA	CASSLGSGYSPLHF	TGTGCCAGCAGTTTGGGGTCAGGGTATTCACCCCTCCACTTT
NA	TRBV2	TRBJ1-5	NA	CASSKFDSLNQPQHF	TGTGCCAGCAGTAAATTCGACAGCCTTAATCAGCCCCAGCATTTT